Below are 8 T cell receptor beta chains sequenced from a single sample in a study of shared clonotypes between healthy human individuals. Repertoires were generated with immunoSEQ multiplex PCR, while TCRdb's copy carries only in-frame clones and drops some. Here the sample spans under 80,000 clones, 62% being singletons. The specimen sequenced was memory CD8+ T cells sorted from blood. Subset described: CD45RO+ cells pooled with CCR7-negative TemRA cells. The receptors were gathered from a man younger than 45 in good health.

V gene TRBV10-3 combines with J gene TRBJ2-7; no definite D call. Trimming removed 2 bases at V and 2 bases at J, with 13 bases between. Germline V lookup: CDR1 ENHRY, CDR2 SYGVKD. There are 15 residues in the CDR3. CDR3 region: CAISEGREYAYEQYF. In DNA, the CDR3 is TGTGCCATCAGTGAGGGTAGAGAGTATGCCTACGAGCAGTACTTC.

The chain carries TRBV5-4 and TRBJ2-1; perhaps TRBD2 as D (5 bases). This CDR3 region has 12 residues. Germline values: CDR1 SGHNT, CDR2 YYREEE (reference sequence). In nucleotides, the CDR3 is TGTGCTTGCGGGTCCTCCTACAATGAGCAGTTCTTC. Residues: CACGSSYNEQFF.

This clone was seen more than once but under ten times. The V and J genes are TRBV10-1 and TRBJ1-1; D is uncertain. CDR1 WNHNN and CDR2 SYGVQD come from the germline V gene (reference sequence). There are 11 residues in the CDR3. V lost 5 bases, J lost 4 bases, and 5 bases lay in between. In DNA form, the CDR3 reads TGCGCCAGCAGTTTTGGCACTGAAGCTTTCTTT. Protein sequence: CASSFGTEAFF.

Turning to this clone: The sample carries other DNA sequences with the same CDR3. V and J are TRBV7-9 and TRBJ2-7; 10 positions match TRBD1. The ends lost 3 bases at V and 5 bases at J; junction bases unmatched: 4. The CDR3 is 14 residues long. The germline CDR1 and CDR2 sequences are SEHNR and FQNEAQ (reference sequence). The CDR3: CASSLGTGVNEQYF. The CDR3, as DNA: TGTGCCAGCAGCTTGGGGACAGGGGTAAACGAGCAGTACTTC.

The rearrangement uses TRBV27 and TRBJ2-7; TRBD2 aligns across 8 bases. The V and J ends lost 10 bases and 2 bases, in that order; junction bases with no gene match: 7. This CDR3 has 13 amino acids. Germline V CDR1 and CDR2: MNHEY, SMNVEV (reference sequence). The CDR3 DNA is TGTGCCACCGCTCCCGGGAGGGCCTACGAGCAGTACTTC. It translates to CATAPGRAYEQYF.

The chain is built from TRBV7-2 and TRBJ2-7; D call uncertain. The CDR3 consists of 13 residues. V was clipped by 4 bases and J by 0 bases, with 7 bases between them. CDR1 and CDR2 from the germline V gene are SGHTA and FQGNSA. This CDR3 is CASSSVGSYEQYF. As DNA, the CDR3 is TGTGCCAGCAGCTCCGTCGGCTCCTACGAGCAGTACTTC.

The rearrangement uses TRBV6-5 and TRBJ2-7, with D perhaps TRBD1 (5 bases). CDR1 is MNHEY, CDR2 SVGAGI, per germline. Between the trimmed V and J ends, which lost 6 bases and 2 bases, there was a span of 8 bases. The CDR3 covers 12 residues. CDR3 DNA sequence: TGTGCCAGCAGGGACACAGCCTACGAGCAGTACTTC. This sequence encodes CASRDTAYEQYF.

The sample holds one count of this clone. V is TRBV20-1 and J is TRBJ2-5; D is undetermined. V lost 6 bases and J lost 5, with 10 bases in between. Per the germline V gene, CDR1 is DFQATT and CDR2 is SNEGSKA (reference sequence). The CDR3 runs to 11 residues. CDR3 in DNA: TGCAGTGCGGGGTGGCGGGAGACCCAGTACTTC. It yields the protein CSAGWRETQYF.